Following are 19 T cell receptor beta chains from one sample sequenced in a study of T cell responses to AZD1222 COVID-19 vaccine. The table came from immunoSEQ multiplex PCR; TCRdb's copy has only in-frame clones and leaves some out. The sample records 150,000 or so clones, around 90% being singletons. Here the sequenced sample was peripheral blood, taken on day 0 of AZD1222 vaccination. Receptor source: an adult in good health.

The chain uses TRBV7-3 and TRBJ1-1; D ambiguous. The CDR3 contains 13 residues. V was cut by 0 bases and J by 1 base, with 3 bases left in between. Germline lookup yields CDR1 SGHTA and CDR2 FQGTGA. CDR3 DNA: TGTGCCAGCAGCTTAACACCGAACACTGAAGCTTTCTTT. Translating gives CASSLTPNTEAFF.

V and J are TRBV11-3 and TRBJ2-3; D is unresolved. V shed 5 bases and J shed 8 bases, with 11 bases lying between them. The germline V gene has CDR1 SGHNT and CDR2 YENEEA. This CDR3 spans 12 amino acids. In DNA form, the CDR3 reads TGTGCCAGCAGCGAGATCATGGGTACGCAGTATTTT. Its translation is CASSEIMGTQYF.

The chain joins TRBV7-2 to TRBJ2-5; 8 bases map to TRBD2. The CDR3 sequence is 19 residues long. Germline assignment: CDR1 SGHTA and CDR2 FQGNSA. The junction had 20 bases not matched to a gene; V was cut back by 3 bases and J by 5 bases. The CDR3 sequence: CASSLEPGLGLFLTETQYF. The CDR3 region has the DNA TGTGCCAGCAGCTTGGAACCGGGACTAGGTCTCTTCTTAACCGAGACCCAGTACTTC.

The V and J genes are TRBV28 and TRBJ2-7; no reliable D call. Germline-derived CDR1 and CDR2 are MDHEN and SYDVKM. The CDR3 covers 13 residues. The V end was cut by 8 bases, the J end by 4 bases, with 15 bases between. The CDR3 DNA sequence: TGTGCCAGCGAAGGGCAGAAGACGTACGAGCAGTACTTC. Amino acids: CASEGQKTYEQYF. Full variable domain (remainder filled in from reference TRBV28 and TRBJ2-7): DVKVTQSSRYLVKRTGEKVFLECVQDMDHENMFWYRQDPGLGLRLIYFSYDVKMKEKGDIPEGYSVSREKKERFSLILESASTNQTSMYLCASEGQKTYEQYFGPGTRLTVT.

The chain links TRBV13 to TRBJ2-4; D unclear. The CDR3 runs 14 residues. CDR1 is PRHDT, CDR2 FYEKMQ, per germline (reference sequence). V was trimmed by 3 bases and J by 10 bases, leaving 16 bases between them. The CDR3 here is CASSFKTAASIQYF. CDR3 nucleotides: TGTGCCAGCAGCTTCAAAACCGCAGCATCTATTCAGTACTTC.

Concerning this clone itself: Other DNA sequences in the same sample also yield this CDR3. The rearrangement uses TRBV9 and TRBJ1-4, with D unresolved. With 4 bases removed from V and 4 bases from J, the gap between germline ends came to 11 bases. Germline V CDR1 and CDR2: SGDLS, YYNGEE. CDR3 size: 14 residues. The CDR3 loop is CASSRTGLNEKLFF. In DNA form, the CDR3 reads TGTGCCAGCAGCCGGACTGGCCTTAATGAAAAACTGTTTTTT.

V usage is TRBV9 and J usage is TRBJ1-6; TRBD1 matches at 8 bases. In germline, CDR1 is SGDLS, CDR2 YYNGEE. J gave up 8 bases and V 0 bases, and 4 bases lay outside the gene matches. The CDR3 is 15 amino acids. Written as DNA, the CDR3 is TGTGCCAGCAGCGTAGCGGACAGGGTGGATTCACCCCTCCACTTT. Its protein product is CASSVADRVDSPLHF.

The chain is built from TRBV12-5 and TRBJ1-1; TRBD1 matches 8 bases. The CDR3 loop spans 14 amino acids. V was pared by 4 bases and J by 1 base, with 2 bases of the junction left unmatched. Germline loops: CDR1 LGHNT, CDR2 FRNRAP. The chain's CDR3 is CASGYRGTNTEAFF. CDR3 nucleotides: TGTGCTAGTGGTTACAGGGGGACGAACACTGAAGCTTTCTTT.

CDR3: CASSVDTNGNTIYF. The CDR3 DNA sequence: TGTGCCAGCAGCGTAGACACGAATGGAAACACCATATATTTT. V is TRBV9 and J is TRBJ1-3; D unresolved. The CDR3 spans 14 residues. CDR1 and CDR2 from the germline V gene are SGDLS and YYNGEE. Deletions cut 0 bases from V and 3 bases from J, with 7 bases between.

The chain uses TRBV19 and TRBJ2-1; 8 bases align to TRBD1. This CDR3 is 15 amino acids long. V lost 4 bases to trimming and J lost 4 bases; unmatched junction nucleotides: 6. Germline CDR1 reads LNHDA; CDR2 reads SQIVND (reference sequence). CDR3 DNA sequence: TGTGCCAGTAGTACGGACAGGGTTAGGTACAATGAGCAGTTCTTC. Amino acids: CASSTDRVRYNEQFF. Complete variable domain (other parts from reference TRBV19 and TRBJ2-1): DGGITQSPKYLFRKEGQNVTLSCEQNLNHDAMYWYRQDPGQGLRLIYYSQIVNDFQKGDIAEGYSVSREKKESFPLTVTSAQKNPTAFYLCASSTDRVRYNEQFFGPGTRLTVL.

The chain combines TRBV19 with TRBJ1-6; D might be TRBD1 (5 bases). The CDR3 covers 14 residues. V was shortened by 3 bases and J by 8 bases, with 11 bases between the two germline ends. Per the germline V gene, CDR1 is LNHDA and CDR2 is SQIVND (reference sequence). The CDR3 spells CASSMGVRDSPLHF. DNA of the CDR3: TGTGCCAGTAGTATGGGGGTGCGGGATTCACCCCTCCACTTT.

The rearrangement uses TRBV19 and TRBJ1-5, with 8 nucleotides matching TRBD1. V trimming: 5 bases; J trimming: 5 bases; junction bases outside the gene matches: 2. The CDR3 has 13 amino acids. CDR1 LNHDA and CDR2 SQIVND come from the germline V gene (reference sequence). The CDR3 reads CASSQDRDQPQHF. The CDR3 bases are TGTGCCAGTAGTCAGGACAGGGATCAGCCCCAGCATTTT.

V usage is TRBV6-1 and J usage is TRBJ1-2; D not certain. Germline assignment: CDR1 MNHNS and CDR2 SASEGT. CDR3 length: 15 amino acids. With 2 bases removed from V and 3 bases from J, the gap between germline ends came to 13 bases. The CDR3 sequence: CASSETGDKDYGYTF. CDR3 nucleotide sequence: TGTGCCAGCAGTGAAACTGGGGATAAGGACTATGGCTACACCTTC.

V gene TRBV30 combines with J gene TRBJ1-2; 7 nucleotides align to TRBD1. CDR1 is GTSNPN, CDR2 SVGIG, per germline (reference sequence). This CDR3 has 15 amino acids. Trimming took 0 bases from V and 4 from J; bases not matched to a gene: 8. The CDR3 nucleotides read TGTGCCTGGAGTGTGGCAGTATGGGACAGCTATGGCTACACCTTC. Residues: CAWSVAVWDSYGYTF. The whole variable domain, filled in from reference TRBV30 and TRBJ1-2, reads SQTIHQWPATLVQPVGSPLSLECTVEGTSNPNLYWYRQAAGRGLQLLFYSVGIGQISSEVPQNLSASRPQDRQFILSSKKLLLSDSGFYLCAWSVAVWDSYGYTFGSGTRLTVV.

The genes are TRBV6-5 and TRBJ1-2, with 10 nucleotides matching TRBD1. Germline CDR1 MNHEY, CDR2 SVGAGI. J gave up 6 bases and V 4 bases, and 8 bases lay outside the gene matches. The CDR3 is 15 residues long. The DNA of the CDR3 is TGTGCCAGCAGTTCACCGGGACAGGGGTACAATGGCTACACCTTC. Its protein product is CASSSPGQGYNGYTF.

This chain connects TRBV10-3 to TRBJ2-1, with D hard to call. CDR3 length: 13 amino acids. V shed 2 bases and J shed 4 bases, with 6 bases lying between them. Germline V gene sequence: CDR1 ENHRY, CDR2 SYGVKD. The CDR3 DNA reads TGTGCCATCAGTGAGGTCCTATACAATGAGCAGTTCTTC. This codes for CAISEVLYNEQFF.

This clone was detected a few times. Other DNA sequences from this sample encode an identical CDR3 as well. The genes are TRBV9 and TRBJ1-5; D gene unclear. Looked up from germline, CDR1 is SGDLS and CDR2 is YYNGEE. V was clipped by 0 bases and J by 0 bases, with 1 base between them. The CDR3 totals 13 residues. The CDR3 nucleotides are TGTGCCAGCAGCGTAGGTAGCAATCAGCCCCAGCATTTT. It translates to CASSVGSNQPQHF.

The rearrangement joins TRBV7-3 to TRBJ1-2, with D perhaps matching TRBD1 (5 bases). CDR3 length: 15 residues. Germline-derived CDR1 and CDR2 are SGHTA and FQGTGA. V was trimmed by 1 base and J by 0 bases, leaving 9 bases between them. The CDR3 DNA reads as TGTGCCAGCAGCTTAAAGGCAGGGACTAACTATGGCTACACCTTC. Protein: CASSLKAGTNYGYTF.

The genes are TRBV6-5 and TRBJ1-3, with D hard to call. V shed 2 bases and J shed 4 bases, with 6 bases lying between them. This CDR3 contains 13 residues. Germline-derived CDR1 and CDR2 are MNHEY and SVGAGI. This CDR3 is CASSYDSGNTIYF. The CDR3 DNA sequence: TGTGCCAGCAGTTACGATAGCGGAAACACCATATATTTT.